The 5 T cell receptor beta chains listed next were all sequenced from one sample in a study of control samples from healthy donors and cancer patients. TCRdb's copy holds only in-frame clones and misses some; the assay was immunoSEQ multiplex PCR. The table has some 97,000 clones, more than 75% seen once. The sample consisted of blood. The receptors derive from a woman in her forties or fifties in good health.

The rearrangement joins TRBV5-1 to TRBJ1-2; 10 bases are shared with TRBD1. Germline-derived CDR1 and CDR2 are SGHRS and YFSETQ. V trimming: 3 bases; J trimming: 7 bases; junction bases outside the gene matches: 6. This CDR3 comprises 14 residues. For the CDR3, the DNA is TGCGCCAGCAGCTCGGGACAGGGGTACTTTGGCTACACCTTC. Amino acid sequence: CASSSGQGYFGYTF. The full variable domain, rest sourced from reference TRBV5-1 and TRBJ1-2, is KAGVTQTPRYLIKTRGQQVTLSCSPISGHRSVSWYQQTPGQGLQFLFEYFSETQRNKGNFPGRFSGRQFSNSRSEMNVSTLELGDSALYLCASSSGQGYFGYTFGSGTRLTVV.

This rearrangement joins TRBV29-1 to TRBJ1-2; TRBD1 might be the D (5 bases). Germline V gene lookup returns CDR1 SQVTM and CDR2 ANQGSEA. The CDR3 is made up of 15 amino acids. V was trimmed by 5 bases and J by 0 bases, leaving 16 bases between them. In nucleotides, the CDR3 is TGCAGCGTTATAGGGACGGTACACTCTAACTATGGCTACACCTTC. Translated, it gives CSVIGTVHSNYGYTF.

The genes are TRBV12-3 or TRBV12-4 and TRBJ2-7; TRBD1 matches at 7 bases. J gave up 4 bases and V 5 bases, and 5 bases lay outside the gene matches. The CDR3 is made up of 13 amino acids. The DNA of the CDR3 is TGTGCCAGCAGTACCGACAGGGAGTACGAGCAGTACTTC. Encoded protein: CASSTDREYEQYF.

This clone was detected only a few times. The chain has TRBV10-1 and TRBJ2-7; D is perhaps TRBD1 (5 bases). CDR1 is WNHNN and CDR2 is SYGVQD in the germline V gene (reference sequence). CDR3 length: 13 residues. V lost 8 bases to trimming and J lost 8 bases, with 19 bases between them. The CDR3 region is CASSPWGTSQQYF. The CDR3 DNA reads as TGCGCCAGCTCCCCCTGGGGCACCTCCCAGCAGTACTTC.

The chain employs TRBV5-1 and TRBJ2-7, with TRBD1 matching 8 bases. Germline CDR1 is SGHRS and CDR2 is YFSETQ. The CDR3 extends over 15 amino acids. V dropped 0 bases and J dropped 4; count of bases not matched to a gene: 6. The CDR3 loop is CASSLARGLVYEQYF. The CDR3 nucleotides are TGCGCCAGCAGCTTGGCCAGGGGGCTAGTATACGAGCAGTACTTC.